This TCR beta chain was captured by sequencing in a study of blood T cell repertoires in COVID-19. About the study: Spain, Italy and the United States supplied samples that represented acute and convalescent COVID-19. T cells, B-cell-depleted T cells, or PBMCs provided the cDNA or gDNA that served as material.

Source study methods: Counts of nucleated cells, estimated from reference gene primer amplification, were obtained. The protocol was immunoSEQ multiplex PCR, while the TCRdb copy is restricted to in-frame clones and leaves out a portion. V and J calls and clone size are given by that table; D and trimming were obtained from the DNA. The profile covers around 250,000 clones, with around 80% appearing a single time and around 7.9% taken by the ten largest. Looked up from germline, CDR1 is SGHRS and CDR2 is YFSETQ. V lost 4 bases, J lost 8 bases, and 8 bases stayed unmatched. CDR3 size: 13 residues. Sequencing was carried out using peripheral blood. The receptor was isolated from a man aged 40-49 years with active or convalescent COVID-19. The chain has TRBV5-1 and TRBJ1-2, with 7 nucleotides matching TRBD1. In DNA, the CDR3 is TGCGCCAGCAGCCTGAGACAGGGTCACGGCTACACCTTC. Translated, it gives CASSLRQGHGYTF.